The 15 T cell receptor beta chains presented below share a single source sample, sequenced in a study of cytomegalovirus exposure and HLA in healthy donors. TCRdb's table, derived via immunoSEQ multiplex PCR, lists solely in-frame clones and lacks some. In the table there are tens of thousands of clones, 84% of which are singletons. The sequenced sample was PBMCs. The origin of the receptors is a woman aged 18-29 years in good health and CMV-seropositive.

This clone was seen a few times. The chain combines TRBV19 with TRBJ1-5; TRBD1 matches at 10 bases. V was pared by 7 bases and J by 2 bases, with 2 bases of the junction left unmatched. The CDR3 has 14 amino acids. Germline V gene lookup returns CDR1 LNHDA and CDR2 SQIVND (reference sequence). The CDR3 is CASTGTGGNQPQHF. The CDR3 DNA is TGTGCCAGTACTGGGACAGGGGGCAATCAGCCCCAGCATTTT.

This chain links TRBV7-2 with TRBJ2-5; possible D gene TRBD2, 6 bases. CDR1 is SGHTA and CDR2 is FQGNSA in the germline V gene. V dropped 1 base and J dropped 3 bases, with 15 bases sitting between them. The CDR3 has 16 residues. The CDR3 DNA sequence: TGTGCCAGCAGCTTAGGAATCGCGGGGCGGGAAGAGACCCAGTACTTC. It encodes CASSLGIAGREETQYF.

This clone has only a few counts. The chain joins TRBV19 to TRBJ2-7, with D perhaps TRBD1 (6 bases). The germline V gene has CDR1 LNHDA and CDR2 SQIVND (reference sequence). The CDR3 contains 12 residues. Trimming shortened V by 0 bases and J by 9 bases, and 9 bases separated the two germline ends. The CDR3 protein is CASSIEGGTQYF. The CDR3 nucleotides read TGTGCCAGTAGTATAGAAGGGGGAACGCAGTACTTC. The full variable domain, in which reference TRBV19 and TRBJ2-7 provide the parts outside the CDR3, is DGGITQSPKYLFRKEGQNVTLSCEQNLNHDAMYWYRQDPGQGLRLIYYSQIVNDFQKGDIAEGYSVSREKKESFPLTVTSAQKNPTAFYLCASSIEGGTQYFGPGTRLTVT.

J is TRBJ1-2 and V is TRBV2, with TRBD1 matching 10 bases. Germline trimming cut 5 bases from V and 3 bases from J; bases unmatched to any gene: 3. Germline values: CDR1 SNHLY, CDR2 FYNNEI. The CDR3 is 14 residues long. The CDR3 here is CASSRQGADYGYTF. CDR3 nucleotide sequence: TGTGCCAGCAGTAGACAGGGGGCCGACTATGGCTACACCTTC.

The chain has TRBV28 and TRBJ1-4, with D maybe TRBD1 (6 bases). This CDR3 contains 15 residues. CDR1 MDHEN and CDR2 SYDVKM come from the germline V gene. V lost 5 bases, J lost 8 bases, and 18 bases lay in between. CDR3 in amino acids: CASSTPTGSWEKLFF. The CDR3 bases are TGTGCCAGCAGTACTCCCACAGGGTCCTGGGAAAAACTGTTTTTT.

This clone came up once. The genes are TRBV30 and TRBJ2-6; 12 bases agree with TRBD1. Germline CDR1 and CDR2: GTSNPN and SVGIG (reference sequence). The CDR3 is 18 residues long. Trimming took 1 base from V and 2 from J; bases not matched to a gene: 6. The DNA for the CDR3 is TGTGCCTGGAGTGACCCGGGACAGGGGGCGGCTGGGGCCAACGTCCTGACTTTC. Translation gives CAWSDPGQGAAGANVLTF.

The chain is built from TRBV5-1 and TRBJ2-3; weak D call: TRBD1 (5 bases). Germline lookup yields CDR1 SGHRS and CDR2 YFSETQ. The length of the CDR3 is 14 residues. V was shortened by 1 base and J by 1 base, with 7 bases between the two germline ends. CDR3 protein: CASSLWGGTDTQYF. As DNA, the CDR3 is TGCGCCAGCAGCTTGTGGGGCGGCACAGATACGCAGTATTTT.

CDR3 residues: CASSYTSGLRETQYF. In nucleotides, the CDR3 is TGTGCCAGCAGCTACACTAGCGGGCTAAGGGAGACCCAGTACTTC. J is TRBJ2-5 and V is TRBV7-2, with 9 positions matching TRBD2. The germline V gene encodes CDR1 SGHTA and CDR2 FQGNSA. This CDR3 region has 15 residues. With 4 bases clipped from V and 5 bases from J, the junction kept 8 bases outside the gene matches.

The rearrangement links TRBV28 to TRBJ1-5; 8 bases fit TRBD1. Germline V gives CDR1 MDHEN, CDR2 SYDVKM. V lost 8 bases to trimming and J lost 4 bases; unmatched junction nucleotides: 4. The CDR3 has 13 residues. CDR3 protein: CASWTGWNQPQHF. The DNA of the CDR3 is TGTGCCAGCTGGACAGGGTGGAATCAGCCCCAGCATTTT.

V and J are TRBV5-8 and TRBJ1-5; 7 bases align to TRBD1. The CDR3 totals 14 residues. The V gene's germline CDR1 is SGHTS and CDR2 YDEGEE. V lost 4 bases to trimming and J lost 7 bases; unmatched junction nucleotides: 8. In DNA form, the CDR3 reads TGTGCCAGCAGCACCGACAGGGTCTACCAGCCCCAGCATTTT. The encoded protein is CASSTDRVYQPQHF.

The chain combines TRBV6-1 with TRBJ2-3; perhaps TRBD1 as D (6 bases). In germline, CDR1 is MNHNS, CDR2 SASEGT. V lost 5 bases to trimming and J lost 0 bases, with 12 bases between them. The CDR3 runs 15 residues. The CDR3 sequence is CASSPWTASTDTQYF. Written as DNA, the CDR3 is TGTGCCAGCAGTCCCTGGACAGCGAGCACAGATACGCAGTATTTT.

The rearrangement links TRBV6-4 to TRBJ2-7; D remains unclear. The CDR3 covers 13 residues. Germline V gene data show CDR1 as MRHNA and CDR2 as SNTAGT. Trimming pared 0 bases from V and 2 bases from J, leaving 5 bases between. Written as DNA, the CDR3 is TGTGCCAGCAGTGACTCTGACACCTACGAGCAGTACTTC. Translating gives CASSDSDTYEQYF.

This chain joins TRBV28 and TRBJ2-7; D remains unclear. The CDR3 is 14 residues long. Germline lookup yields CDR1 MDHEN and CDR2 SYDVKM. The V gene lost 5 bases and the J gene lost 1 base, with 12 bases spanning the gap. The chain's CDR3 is CASSPGGQSYEQYF. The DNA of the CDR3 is TGTGCCAGCAGTCCCGGCGGCCAGTCCTACGAGCAGTACTTC.

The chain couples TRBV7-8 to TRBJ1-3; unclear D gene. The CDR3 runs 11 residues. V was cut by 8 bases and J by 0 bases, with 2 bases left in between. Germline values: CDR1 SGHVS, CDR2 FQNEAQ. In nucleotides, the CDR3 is TGTGCCAGCCACTCTGGAAACACCATATATTTT. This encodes CASHSGNTIYF. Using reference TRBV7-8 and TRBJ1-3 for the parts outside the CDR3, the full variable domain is GAGVSQSPRYKVAKRGQDVALRCDPISGHVSLFWYQQALGQGPEFLTYFQNEAQLDKSGLPSDRFFAERPEGSVSTLKIQRTQQEDSAVYLCASHSGNTIYFGEGSWLTVV.

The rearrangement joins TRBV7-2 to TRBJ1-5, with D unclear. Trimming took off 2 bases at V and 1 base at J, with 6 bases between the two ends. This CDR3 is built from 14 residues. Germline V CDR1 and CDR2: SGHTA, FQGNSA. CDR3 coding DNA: TGTGCCAGCAGCTTACAGGCAAGCAATCAGCCCCAGCATTTT. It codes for CASSLQASNQPQHF.